Listed below are T cell receptor beta chains from one sample, sequenced in a study of PD-1 and CTLA-4 blockade in melanoma. Profiling relied on immunoSEQ multiplex PCR, and the TCRdb table lists in-frame clones only, not all of them. Of about 28,000 clones in the sample, about 89% are singletons; the top ten hold around 7.8%. The source material was CD8+ T cells from peripheral blood, sampled before anti-PD-1 treatment. Receptors were obtained from a human donor with melanoma. Both conserved end residues are part of each CDR3. The D gene is left open where the match is weak. Part of the rows lack a size; the others show once, few, many or a class for expanded clones.

abundance | j_gene | d_gene | v_gene | CDR3nt | CDR3aa
- | TRBJ1-1 | - | TRBV7-9 | TGTGCCAGCAGCTTAGGGGGGGAATCGTCTCGGGACACTGAAGCTTTCTTT | CASSLGGESSRDTEAFF
once | TRBJ2-3 | TRBD2 | TRBV4-2 | TGTGCCAGCAGCCAAGAAACTAGCGGGGTCACAGATACGCAGTATTTT | CASSQETSGVTDTQYF
- | TRBJ1-1 | TRBD1 | TRBV29-1 | TGCAGCGTGAAACCGGGACAGGTTGAAGCTTTCTTT | CSVKPGQVEAFF
- | TRBJ1-5 | - | TRBV30 | TGTGCCTGGAGTGTACGAGAGGAGCCCCAGCATTTT | CAWSVREEPQHF
- | TRBJ2-3 | - | TRBV27 | TGTGCCAGCAGTTTAGTAGCGGTAGTAGATACGCAGTATTTT | CASSLVAVVDTQYF
- | TRBJ2-1 | TRBD2 | TRBV30 | TGTGCGGGACTAGGCTACAATGAGCAGTTCTTC | CAGLGYNEQFF
- | TRBJ2-5 | TRBD1 | TRBV4-2 | TGTGCCAGCAGCCAAGATACAGGGGGCGAGACCCAGTACTTC | CASSQDTGGETQYF
- | TRBJ1-1 | TRBD1 | TRBV7-9 | TGTGCCAGCAGCTTCGCCGTGGGACAGATGAACACTGAAGCTTTCTTT | CASSFAVGQMNTEAFF
- | TRBJ2-2 | - | TRBV28 | TGTGCCAGCAGTTTATCGGGTGACTTTTTCCTCGGGGAGCTGTTTTTT | CASSLSGDFFLGELFF
- | TRBJ2-1 | TRBD2 | TRBV5-1 | TGCGCCAGCACTCCCAGCGGGGGGTACAATGAGCAGTTCTTC | CASTPSGGYNEQFF
- | TRBJ2-3 | - | TRBV19 | TGTGCCAGTAGTATGTTCGCGGGAAATTACCTCACAGATACGCAGTATTTT | CASSMFAGNYLTDTQYF
- | TRBJ1-2 | - | TRBV14 | TGTGCCAGCAGCCAAGTGGGGGCTAACTATGGCTACACCTTC | CASSQVGANYGYTF
- | TRBJ2-7 | - | TRBV30 | TGTGCCTGGAGTGTACAAGGGACCTACGAGCAGTACTTC | CAWSVQGTYEQYF
- | TRBJ2-5 | - | TRBV7-6 | TGTGCCAGCAGCTTATGGGACGGTGGAGAGACCCAGTACTTC | CASSLWDGGETQYF
- | TRBJ2-7 | - | TRBV19 | TGTGCTGCCGGCGCGGGGCTCGACTACGAGCAGTACTTC | CAAGAGLDYEQYF
few | TRBJ2-7 | - | TRBV6-1 | TGTGCCAGCAGTGAATCTTTCGGAAGCTCCTACGAGCAGTACTTC | CASSESFGSSYEQYF
- | TRBJ2-7 | TRBD2 | TRBV7-2 | TGTGCCAGCAGCTCGGGACTAGCAAAAAACGAGCAGTACTTC | CASSSGLAKNEQYF
once | TRBJ2-1 | - | TRBV7-6 | TGTGCCAGCAGCTTAGGCTCCTACAATGAGCAGTTCTTC | CASSLGSYNEQFF
- | TRBJ1-2 | - | TRBV11-2 | TGTGCCAGCAGCTTAGGGGCCTCCGGGACGGTCTATGGCTACACCTTC | CASSLGASGTVYGYTF
- | TRBJ1-5 | TRBD1 | TRBV19 | TGTGCCAGTAGTCCGGGACAGGCAAGTCAGCCCCAGCATTTT | CASSPGQASQPQHF
once | TRBJ2-1 | - | TRBV19 | TGTGCCAGTAGCGAACTTCCGAGCTCCTACAATGAGCAGTTCTTC | CASSELPSSYNEQFF
- | TRBJ1-5 | - | TRBV7-9 | TGTGCCAGCAGCTCCGGGGGGAGCAATCAGCCCCAGCATTTT | CASSSGGSNQPQHF
few | TRBJ1-1 | - | TRBV27 | TGTGCCAGCAGTCTGGCGGGCGGTAACACTGAAGCTTTCTTT | CASSLAGGNTEAFF
- | TRBJ2-1 | - | TRBV2 | TGTGCCAGCAGTGAGAGGGCAGATGAGCAGTTCTTC | CASSERADEQFF
- | TRBJ2-2 | - | TRBV7-9 | TGTGCCAGCAGCTCCGCGTTGGGACTTACCGGGGAGCTGTTTTTT | CASSSALGLTGELFF
- | TRBJ1-5 | - | TRBV4-1 | TGCGCCAGCAGCGAGCCGGGTAGCAATCAGCCCCAGCATTTT | CASSEPGSNQPQHF
- | TRBJ2-7 | - | TRBV27 | TGTGCCAGCGGCCCTTTTCGTCACGAGCAGTACTTC | CASGPFRHEQYF
- | TRBJ1-1 | - | TRBV5-4 | TGTGCCAGCAGCTTCGAGGAGAACACTGAAGCTTTCTTT | CASSFEENTEAFF
- | TRBJ2-7 | - | TRBV21-1 | TGTGCCAGCAGCAAAGCGGGAGGAGTCTACGAGCAGTACTTC | CASSKAGGVYEQYF
- | TRBJ1-2 | - | TRBV4-2 | TGTGCCAGCAGCCAAGCCGGGGAGGGGAGCAGCTACACCTTC | CASSQAGEGSSYTF
- | TRBJ2-4 | - | TRBV18 | TGTGCCAGCTCACCACCGGTTGGGGAAAACATTCAGTACTTC | CASSPPVGENIQYF
- | TRBJ2-1 | - | TRBV3-1/TRBV3-2 | TGTGCCAGCAGCCAAGAAACAGGTTACAATGAGCAGTTCTTC | CASSQETGYNEQFF
- | TRBJ2-3 | TRBD1 | TRBV10-1 | TGCGCCAGCTCCGGGACAGCCGAAGGAGATACGCAGTATTTT | CASSGTAEGDTQYF
- | TRBJ2-2 | TRBD2 | TRBV24-1 | TGTGCCACCAGTGATTTGCGTGGGAGGGCCGTAGGCACCGGGGAGCTGTTTTTT | CATSDLRGRAVGTGELFF
- | TRBJ1-5 | - | TRBV21-1 | TGTGCCAGCAGCAAAGAGCAGGGGGTACCTCAGCCCCAGCATTTT | CASSKEQGVPQPQHF
- | TRBJ2-1 | - | TRBV5-6 | TGTGCCAGCAGCTTTATCGACAGTAACCCGTACGGACTGGGGGATGAGCAGTTCTTC | CASSFIDSNPYGLGDEQFF
- | TRBJ1-1 | - | TRBV12-3/TRBV12-4 | TGTGCCAGCAGTTTAGTGGATTTGGCTGAAGCTTTCTTT | CASSLVDLAEAFF
- | TRBJ1-1 | - | TRBV12-3/TRBV12-4 | TGTGCCAGCAGCTTACGGGGGACTGAAGCTTTCTTT | CASSLRGTEAFF
- | TRBJ2-5 | - | TRBV21-1 | TGTGCCAGCAGCAAAGTCCGGGCTTCCCGGGAGACCCAGTACTTC | CASSKVRASRETQYF
once | TRBJ2-2 | TRBD1 | TRBV7-9 | TGTGCCAGCAGCGCAAGACAGGGAACGAACACCGGGGAGCTGTTTTTT | CASSARQGTNTGELFF
- | TRBJ2-2 | - | TRBV3-1/TRBV3-2 | TGTGCCAGCAGCCGTCTTTGGGAAACGAACACCGGGGAGCTGTTTTTT | CASSRLWETNTGELFF
once | TRBJ2-1 | - | TRBV4-1 | TGCGCCAGCAGCCAAGTCTTTCTGCGGGAAGGGGATGAGCAGTTCTTC | CASSQVFLREGDEQFF
- | TRBJ2-3 | TRBD1 | TRBV2 | TGTGCCAGCAGTTCCCCCGGACAGGGGGCTTCAGATACGCAGTATTTT | CASSSPGQGASDTQYF
- | TRBJ1-4 | - | TRBV7-9 | TGTGCCAGCAGCTTATCTACAGCTCTTGCAACTAATGAAAAACTGTTTTTT | CASSLSTALATNEKLFF
- | TRBJ1-1 | TRBD1 | TRBV30 | TGTGCCTGGTTTATACAGGGGGCGATGAACACTGAAGCTTTCTTT | CAWFIQGAMNTEAFF
- | TRBJ1-2 | - | TRBV27 | TGTGCCAGCAGTCCCTCGGGACTTGAGGAGGACTATGGCTACACCTTC | CASSPSGLEEDYGYTF
- | TRBJ2-1 | - | TRBV11-2 | TGTGCCAGCAGCCGAGTGGGTTACAATGAGCAGTTCTTC | CASSRVGYNEQFF
- | TRBJ2-7 | TRBD1 | TRBV5-1 | TGCGCCAGCAGGCTCCGGACAGGATTTTACGAGCAGTACTTC | CASRLRTGFYEQYF
- | TRBJ2-5 | - | TRBV7-2 | TGTGCCAGCAGCTTAAACAAGGGGTGGCGGGGGCTACGGGAAGAGACCCAGTACTTC | CASSLNKGWRGLREETQYF
- | TRBJ1-4 | - | TRBV7-9 | TGTGCCAGCAGCCAGACAACAACTAATGAAAAACTGTTTTTT | CASSQTTTNEKLFF
- | TRBJ2-1 | TRBD1 | TRBV6-1 | TGTGCCAGCAGTGAAGGACAGGGAAACCGCAATGAGCAGTTCTTC | CASSEGQGNRNEQFF
- | TRBJ2-7 | - | TRBV7-9 | TGTGCCAGCAGCTCAGATACCCAGGGTGCGGTTTACGAGCAGTACTTC | CASSSDTQGAVYEQYF
- | TRBJ1-4 | TRBD1 | TRBV11-1 | TGTGCCAGCAGCTTAGCCGGGACAGCAACTAATGAAAAACTGTTTTTT | CASSLAGTATNEKLFF
- | TRBJ2-7 | TRBD2 | TRBV20-1 | TGCAGTGCTATTCTAGCGGGCGAGCAGTACTTC | CSAILAGEQYF
- | TRBJ2-7 | TRBD1 | TRBV30 | TGTGCCTGGAGTGGGACAGGCCCTATCTACGAGCAGTACTTC | CAWSGTGPIYEQYF